A selection of T cell receptor beta chains follows, all from one sample in a study of molecular identifiers for immune sequencing clone quantification. In TCRdb, the PCR reads were re-called with MiXCR into one record per CDR3 protein. The sample records about 40,000 distinct CDR3 sequences, roughly 22% being singletons. Material for sequencing was naive CD8+ T cells from blood, with Jurkat cell RNA spiked in. The receptors stem from a human donor in good health. Some libraries in this study had Jurkat cell RNA spiked in. The CDR3 runs from the conserved cysteine through the conserved F or W. The order of the fields is J gene, clone size, V gene, D gene, CDR3 protein, CDR3 DNA. D genes are given only for firm matches. Some rows have no size entry. The others give once, few or many, or a class for an expanded clone.

j_call: TRBJ2-7; clone_size: many; v_call: TRBV4-1; d_call: NA; cdr3_aa: CASSPVRGISYEQYF; cdr3_nt: TGCGCCAGCAGCCCGGTGCGCGGGATCTCCTACGAGCAGTACTTC
j_call: TRBJ2-3; clone_size: many; v_call: TRBV2; d_call: TRBD2; cdr3_aa: CASRAGLLTPDTQYF; cdr3_nt: TGTGCCAGCAGAGCGGGACTCCTAACCCCAGATACGCAGTATTTT
j_call: TRBJ2-7; clone_size: many; v_call: TRBV19; d_call: TRBD1; cdr3_aa: CASRMGQGWEQYF; cdr3_nt: TGTGCCAGTAGGATGGGACAGGGCTGGGAGCAGTACTTC
j_call: TRBJ2-1; clone_size: NA; v_call: TRBV28; d_call: TRBD2; cdr3_aa: CASSPIPGTSGRGGNEQFF; cdr3_nt: TGTGCCAGCAGTCCTATCCCCGGCACTAGCGGGAGGGGAGGGAATGAGCAGTTCTTC
j_call: TRBJ1-1; clone_size: many; v_call: TRBV19; d_call: NA; cdr3_aa: CASSIVPGAYTEAFF; cdr3_nt: TGTGCCAGTAGTATAGTTCCGGGGGCGTACACTGAAGCTTTCTTT
j_call: TRBJ2-1; clone_size: few; v_call: TRBV6-2/TRBV6-3; d_call: TRBD1; cdr3_aa: CASNYRGDYNEQFF; cdr3_nt: TGTGCCAGCAACTACAGGGGGGACTACAATGAGCAGTTCTTC
j_call: TRBJ2-5; clone_size: many; v_call: TRBV21-1; d_call: NA; cdr3_aa: CASSKGTVQETQYF; cdr3_nt: TGTGCCAGCAGCAAAGGGACAGTCCAAGAGACCCAGTACTTC
j_call: TRBJ2-2; clone_size: few; v_call: TRBV12-3/TRBV12-4; d_call: NA; cdr3_aa: CASMVVNTGELFF; cdr3_nt: TGTGCCAGCATGGTTGTCAACACCGGGGAGCTGTTTTTT
j_call: TRBJ2-5; clone_size: NA; v_call: TRBV19; d_call: NA; cdr3_aa: CASSIEEGVSRQETQYF; cdr3_nt: TGTGCCAGTAGTATAGAAGAAGGAGTAAGTAGACAAGAGACCCAGTACTTC
j_call: TRBJ2-6; clone_size: few; v_call: TRBV5-4; d_call: NA; cdr3_aa: CASRPMGYSGANVLTF; cdr3_nt: TGTGCCAGCAGACCGATGGGGTACTCTGGGGCCAACGTCCTGACTTTC
j_call: TRBJ1-1; clone_size: many; v_call: TRBV6-5; d_call: NA; cdr3_aa: CASHLGVGIPTEAFF; cdr3_nt: TGTGCCAGCCATCTGGGGGTCGGAATTCCCACTGAAGCTTTCTTT
j_call: TRBJ2-7; clone_size: NA; v_call: TRBV27; d_call: NA; cdr3_aa: CASSFALGEQYF; cdr3_nt: TGTGCCAGCAGTTTTGCCCTTGGCGAGCAGTACTTC
j_call: TRBJ2-1; clone_size: many; v_call: TRBV25-1; d_call: NA; cdr3_aa: CASSRQGVGDEQFF; cdr3_nt: TGTGCCAGCAGTCGGCAGGGTGTGGGGGATGAGCAGTTCTTC
j_call: TRBJ2-7; clone_size: many; v_call: TRBV27; d_call: NA; cdr3_aa: CASSPTGYEQYF; cdr3_nt: TGTGCCAGCAGTCCCACAGGGTACGAGCAGTACTTC
j_call: TRBJ2-5; clone_size: many; v_call: TRBV5-1; d_call: NA; cdr3_aa: CASSSRGGVQETQYF; cdr3_nt: TGCGCCAGCAGCTCCAGGGGCGGGGTACAAGAGACCCAGTACTTC
j_call: TRBJ1-1; clone_size: NA; v_call: TRBV7-9; d_call: NA; cdr3_aa: CASSAATNAVDTEAFF; cdr3_nt: TGTGCCAGCAGCGCCGCAACCAACGCAGTGGACACTGAAGCTTTCTTT
j_call: TRBJ2-7; clone_size: medium-sized; v_call: TRBV28; d_call: TRBD2; cdr3_aa: CASSRGVSGSYEQYF; cdr3_nt: TGTGCCAGCAGTCGTGGGGTTAGCGGGTCGTACGAGCAGTACTTC
j_call: TRBJ1-6; clone_size: many; v_call: TRBV7-2; d_call: NA; cdr3_aa: CASSLGGTDNFNSPLHF; cdr3_nt: TGTGCCAGCAGCTTAGGGGGGACCGACAACTTTAATTCACCCCTCCACTTT
j_call: TRBJ1-5; clone_size: many; v_call: TRBV7-2; d_call: TRBD1; cdr3_aa: CASSSTTGRNQPQHF; cdr3_nt: TGTGCCAGCAGTTCGACGACAGGGCGCAATCAGCCCCAGCATTTT
j_call: TRBJ1-5; clone_size: many; v_call: TRBV4-3; d_call: NA; cdr3_aa: CASSQDRASNQPQHF; cdr3_nt: TGCGCCAGCAGCCAAGATCGGGCAAGCAATCAGCCCCAGCATTTT
j_call: TRBJ2-3; clone_size: many; v_call: TRBV12-3/TRBV12-4; d_call: TRBD1; cdr3_aa: CASSRPGQHTDTQYF; cdr3_nt: TGTGCCAGCAGCCGACCGGGACAGCATACAGATACGCAGTATTTT
j_call: TRBJ2-7; clone_size: NA; v_call: TRBV29-1; d_call: NA; cdr3_aa: CSVLTDPFEQYF; cdr3_nt: TGCAGCGTTTTGACAGACCCCTTCGAGCAGTACTTC
j_call: TRBJ2-1; clone_size: NA; v_call: TRBV29-1; d_call: TRBD1; cdr3_aa: CSVEGTGGKYNEQFF; cdr3_nt: TGCAGCGTTGAAGGGACAGGGGGCAAGTACAATGAGCAGTTCTTC
j_call: TRBJ2-2; clone_size: few; v_call: TRBV9; d_call: NA; cdr3_aa: CASGIPGELFF; cdr3_nt: TGTGCCAGCGGAATTCCCGGGGAGCTGTTTTTT
j_call: TRBJ2-3; clone_size: many; v_call: TRBV5-8; d_call: TRBD2; cdr3_aa: CASSHGLAGGSSTDTQYF; cdr3_nt: TGTGCCAGCAGCCATGGACTAGCGGGGGGGAGTAGCACAGATACGCAGTATTTT
j_call: TRBJ2-1; clone_size: many; v_call: TRBV29-1; d_call: NA; cdr3_aa: CSVEVQDPEGNEQFF; cdr3_nt: TGCAGCGTTGAAGTACAAGATCCCGAAGGGAATGAGCAGTTCTTC
j_call: TRBJ1-1; clone_size: many; v_call: TRBV7-8; d_call: TRBD1; cdr3_aa: CASSPAGGLSEAFF; cdr3_nt: TGTGCCAGCAGCCCCGCAGGGGGGCTCTCTGAAGCTTTCTTT
j_call: TRBJ2-7; clone_size: few; v_call: TRBV11-1; d_call: NA; cdr3_aa: CASSLPGSSYEQYF; cdr3_nt: TGTGCCAGCAGCTTACCTGGGTCCTCCTACGAGCAGTACTTC
j_call: TRBJ2-7; clone_size: NA; v_call: TRBV20-1; d_call: NA; cdr3_aa: CSARDSYELYF; cdr3_nt: TGCAGTGCGCGGGACTCCTACGAGCTGTACTTC
j_call: TRBJ2-2; clone_size: many; v_call: TRBV12-3/TRBV12-4; d_call: NA; cdr3_aa: CASSWSGLRPRELFF; cdr3_nt: TGTGCCAGCAGTTGGTCGGGACTCCGACCCCGGGAGCTGTTTTTT
j_call: TRBJ1-5; clone_size: many; v_call: TRBV20-1; d_call: NA; cdr3_aa: CSARDSMGAGRSSQPQHF; cdr3_nt: TGCAGTGCTAGAGATTCCATGGGTGCGGGCAGGAGTAGTCAGCCCCAGCATTTT
j_call: TRBJ2-7; clone_size: many; v_call: TRBV20-1; d_call: NA; cdr3_aa: CSARGSADRTYEQYF; cdr3_nt: TGCAGTGCTAGGGGCTCTGCAGACAGAACCTACGAGCAGTACTTC
j_call: TRBJ1-2; clone_size: many; v_call: TRBV3-1; d_call: NA; cdr3_aa: CASSQEPQGHYGYTF; cdr3_nt: TGTGCCAGCAGCCAAGAGCCCCAGGGGCACTATGGCTACACCTTC
j_call: TRBJ2-7; clone_size: many; v_call: TRBV12-3/TRBV12-4; d_call: TRBD1; cdr3_aa: CASSSGRGYEQYF; cdr3_nt: TGTGCCAGCAGTTCCGGCAGGGGGTACGAGCAGTACTTC
j_call: TRBJ2-7; clone_size: many; v_call: TRBV27; d_call: NA; cdr3_aa: CASSLLDAVWKQYF; cdr3_nt: TGTGCCAGCAGTTTATTGGACGCAGTCTGGAAGCAGTACTTC
j_call: TRBJ2-2; clone_size: many; v_call: TRBV7-7; d_call: NA; cdr3_aa: CASSGGANTGELFF; cdr3_nt: TGTGCCAGCAGCGGGGGGGCCAACACCGGGGAGCTGTTTTTT
j_call: TRBJ1-5; clone_size: many; v_call: TRBV5-1; d_call: NA; cdr3_aa: CASSFGRGNSSNQPQHF; cdr3_nt: TGCGCCAGCAGCTTCGGCAGGGGCAACTCAAGCAATCAGCCCCAGCATTTT
j_call: TRBJ2-1; clone_size: many; v_call: TRBV3-1; d_call: TRBD2; cdr3_aa: CASSQTRSGLAGYNEQFF; cdr3_nt: TGTGCCAGCAGCCAAACGCGGTCGGGACTAGCGGGGTACAATGAGCAGTTCTTC
j_call: TRBJ2-1; clone_size: NA; v_call: TRBV19; d_call: NA; cdr3_aa: CAGTLEGYYNEQFF; cdr3_nt: TGTGCCGGTACGTTGGAGGGATACTACAATGAGCAGTTCTTC
j_call: TRBJ2-1; clone_size: many; v_call: TRBV5-5; d_call: TRBD2; cdr3_aa: CASSFWGGLSYNEQFF; cdr3_nt: TGTGCCAGCAGCTTTTGGGGGGGACTCTCCTACAATGAGCAGTTCTTC
j_call: TRBJ2-3; clone_size: many; v_call: TRBV6-5; d_call: NA; cdr3_aa: CASSQPGHGTDTQYF; cdr3_nt: TGTGCCAGCAGTCAGCCGGGACACGGGACAGATACGCAGTATTTT
j_call: TRBJ2-3; clone_size: many; v_call: TRBV28; d_call: TRBD2; cdr3_aa: CASSPHWASGRSTQYF; cdr3_nt: TGTGCCAGCAGTCCTCATTGGGCTAGCGGGCGGAGTACGCAGTATTTT
j_call: TRBJ2-7; clone_size: many; v_call: TRBV15; d_call: TRBD2; cdr3_aa: CATSYGTSGRYEQYF; cdr3_nt: TGTGCCACCAGCTATGGGACTAGCGGGAGATACGAGCAGTACTTC
j_call: TRBJ2-7; clone_size: NA; v_call: TRBV27; d_call: NA; cdr3_aa: CASSPRTPGSYEQYF; cdr3_nt: TGTGCCAGCAGTCCCCGGACACCGGGCTCCTACGAGCAGTACTTC
j_call: TRBJ1-1; clone_size: many; v_call: TRBV6-1; d_call: NA; cdr3_aa: CASSEEVWALRDMNTEAFF; cdr3_nt: TGTGCCAGCAGTGAAGAGGTATGGGCACTCCGGGACATGAACACTGAAGCTTTCTTT
j_call: TRBJ2-1; clone_size: many; v_call: TRBV20-1; d_call: TRBD2; cdr3_aa: CSAPLAGVNYNEQFF; cdr3_nt: TGCAGTGCTCCTTTAGCGGGAGTGAACTACAATGAGCAGTTCTTC
j_call: TRBJ2-3; clone_size: once; v_call: TRBV4-2; d_call: TRBD1; cdr3_aa: CASSQEGTVPQDTQYF; cdr3_nt: TGTGCCAGCAGCCAAGAGGGGACAGTCCCGCAAGATACGCAGTATTTT
j_call: TRBJ1-5; clone_size: few; v_call: TRBV4-1; d_call: NA; cdr3_aa: CASSQAFPGAGNQPQHF; cdr3_nt: TGCGCCAGCAGCCAAGCCTTCCCAGGGGCGGGCAATCAGCCCCAGCATTTT
j_call: TRBJ1-5; clone_size: many; v_call: TRBV7-9; d_call: TRBD1; cdr3_aa: CASSSSTGVQPQHF; cdr3_nt: TGTGCCAGCAGCTCTTCGACAGGGGTTCAGCCCCAGCATTTT
j_call: TRBJ2-7; clone_size: NA; v_call: TRBV19; d_call: NA; cdr3_aa: CADRGTYEQYF; cdr3_nt: TGTGCCGATAGGGGAACCTACGAGCAGTACTTC
j_call: TRBJ2-3; clone_size: many; v_call: TRBV20-1; d_call: NA; cdr3_aa: CSARVLMTDTSTDTQYF; cdr3_nt: TGCAGTGCTAGAGTACTAATGACAGACACTAGCACAGATACGCAGTATTTT
j_call: TRBJ2-7; clone_size: many; v_call: TRBV27; d_call: NA; cdr3_aa: CASSTGTATYEQYF; cdr3_nt: TGTGCCAGCAGCACCGGGACGGCTACCTACGAGCAGTACTTC
j_call: TRBJ2-3; clone_size: many; v_call: TRBV14; d_call: TRBD1; cdr3_aa: CASSGVIRGRDTQYF; cdr3_nt: TGTGCCAGCAGCGGTGTGATCAGGGGGAGAGATACGCAGTATTTT
j_call: TRBJ2-2; clone_size: once; v_call: TRBV6-2/TRBV6-3; d_call: NA; cdr3_aa: CASAWPGHGLTGELFF; cdr3_nt: TGTGCCAGCGCCTGGCCGGGACACGGGCTGACCGGGGAGCTGTTTTTT
j_call: TRBJ1-5; clone_size: many; v_call: TRBV2; d_call: TRBD1; cdr3_aa: CASSWTGPPQHF; cdr3_nt: TGTGCCAGCAGCTGGACAGGGCCGCCCCAGCATTTT
j_call: TRBJ2-7; clone_size: many; v_call: TRBV4-1; d_call: TRBD1; cdr3_aa: CASSQNRDSYEQYF; cdr3_nt: TGCGCCAGCAGCCAGAACCGGGACAGCTACGAGCAGTACTTC
j_call: TRBJ1-2; clone_size: few; v_call: TRBV3-1; d_call: TRBD1; cdr3_aa: CASSQGQGESYGYTF; cdr3_nt: TGTGCCAGCAGCCAAGGACAGGGCGAATCCTATGGCTACACCTTC